This T cell receptor (beta chain) was sequenced during a study of T cells in Graves' hyperthyroidism and ophthalmopathy. Germline V gives CDR1 LNHDA, CDR2 SQIVND (reference sequence). The CDR3 consists of 16 residues. The table lists this clonotype with many counts. Exclusions: uncontrolled infection, other autoimmune disease, pregnancy, lactation. Thyroid ultrasound and orbital computed tomography, with clinical symptoms and serum thyroxine and TRAb, informed diagnoses. What was amplified from RNA transcripts were TCR beta CDR3 regions. HTBI primers were used for first-round RT-PCR of the TCR CDR3. TCRdb reprocessed the multiplex PCR reads via MiXCR and lists one record per CDR3 protein. Altogether 640,000 or so distinct CDR3 sequences are present, approximately 15% being singletons, with the ten largest covering about 4%.

The chain carries TRBV19 and TRBJ2-5; 11 bases are a match to TRBD2. Material for sequencing was blood. This receptor was identified in a woman between 35 and 50 years old with Graves' ophthalmopathy. Written as DNA, the CDR3 is TGTGCAACCGGGACTAGCGGAGCGCGTTCCCAAGAGACCCAGTACTTC. It specifies CATGTSGARSQETQYF.